These 16 T cell receptor beta chains came from one sample sequenced in a study of human T cells and chemical hapten exposure. TCRdb recomputed calls from the RACE reads with MiXCR, one row per CDR3 protein. The sample has some 44,000 distinct CDR3 sequences, approximately 9% seen once. The time point denotes: patch test 2, 6 weeks after DPC sensitization. The treatment here: therapeutic diphenylcyclopropenone sensitization with weekly scalp DPC. The sequencing here drew on whole blood, taken in connection with sensitization to the hapten diphenylcyclopropenone (DPC). These receptors originate from a woman in her forties with alopecia areata. Some clones in this sample may be carry-over from other donors' samples.

This clonotype was observed at least ten times. The chain's CDR3 is CASSDQEVPPLHF. The DNA for the CDR3 is TGTGCCAGCAGTGATCAAGAGGTCCCACCCCTCCACTTT. V gene TRBV2 combines with J gene TRBJ1-6; D remains unclear. Germline CDR1 is SNHLY and CDR2 is FYNNEI. The CDR3 spans 13 residues. V lost 3 bases and J 11 bases, leaving 11 bases between the germline ends.

This clonotype showed up many times. This chain uses TRBV5-6 with TRBJ2-7; D may be TRBD1 or TRBD2 (6 bases each). The CDR3 contains 14 residues. CDR1 and CDR2 from the germline V gene are SGHDT and YYEEEE. The V end was cut by 1 base, the J end by 5 bases, with 13 bases between. The DNA of the CDR3 is TGTGCCAGCAGCTTGCGCTCCGGGGGCGACGAGCAGTACTTC. Translation: CASSLRSGGDEQYF.

This clonotype was counted ten times or more. CDR3 bases: TGTGCCAGCAGCACGGGGGGACATCAGAATTCACCCCTCCACTTT. It encodes CASSTGGHQNSPLHF. This chain uses TRBV21-1 with TRBJ1-6; the table names TRBD1, a call not compared with the DNA. TRBV21-1 is designated a pseudogene. The CDR3 consists of 15 residues.

This clonotype was counted only a few times. The chain recombines TRBV11-1 with TRBJ2-7; D is unclear. This CDR3 region has 13 residues. Trimming took off 4 bases at V and 3 bases at J, with 10 bases between the two ends. The germline gives CDR1 SGHAT, CDR2 FQDESV (reference sequence). CDR3 residues: CASSSRRGYEQYF. In nucleotides, the CDR3 is TGTGCCAGCAGCTCCCGGAGAGGCTACGAGCAGTACTTC.

This clonotype was picked up many times. The rearrangement joins TRBV20-1 to TRBJ2-3, with 8 bases aligning to TRBD2. This CDR3 comprises 17 residues. Germline V gene data show CDR1 as DFQATT and CDR2 as SNEGSKA (reference sequence). The trim removed 6 bases at V and 3 bases at J, leaving 17 bases unmatched. The CDR3 loop is CSAPGTGTSFQTDTQYF. CDR3 sequence (DNA): TGCAGTGCGCCAGGAACCGGGACTAGTTTCCAAACAGATACGCAGTATTTT.

At least ten counts were recorded for this clonotype. The chain carries TRBV7-9 and TRBJ2-7; the D gene is possibly TRBD1 (5 bases). Trimming took 5 bases from V and 2 from J, leaving 16 bases between them. Germline CDR1 SEHNR, CDR2 FQNEAQ (reference sequence). This CDR3 has 15 amino acids. CDR3 residues: CASSQGTAGPYEQYF. The CDR3 DNA is TGTGCCAGCAGCCAGGGTACGGCAGGGCCCTACGAGCAGTACTTC.

V gene TRBV29-1 combines with J gene TRBJ2-5; TRBD1 or TRBD2 may be the D gene (5 bases each). V was clipped by 3 bases and J by 7 bases, with 18 bases between them. CDR3 size: 14 residues. CDR1 is SQVTM and CDR2 is ANQGSEA in the germline V gene. CDR3: CSVDFRDRPGTQYF. CDR3 nucleotides: TGCAGCGTTGACTTCCGGGACCGCCCCGGGACCCAGTACTTC.

This clonotype was picked up many times. J is TRBJ2-5 and V is TRBV5-4, with D possibly TRBD1 on 5 matching bases. The germline CDR1 and CDR2 sequences are SGHNT and YYREEE (reference sequence). There are 15 residues in the CDR3. The V end lost 1 base, the J end lost 2 bases, and 12 bases lay between the germline ends. This CDR3 reads CASSLPLGEQETQYF. DNA for the CDR3: TGTGCCAGCAGCTTGCCCCTAGGGGAACAAGAGACCCAGTACTTC.

This clonotype was seen at least ten times. The chain recombines TRBV29-1 with TRBJ2-7; a possible D gene is TRBD2 (5 bases). Trimming took off 4 bases at V and 7 bases at J, with 14 bases between the two ends. Per the germline V gene, CDR1 is SQVTM and CDR2 is ANQGSEA. The CDR3 runs to 12 residues. CDR3 protein: CSVARVTGEQYF. The CDR3 DNA is TGCAGCGTTGCTCGGGTGACGGGGGAGCAGTACTTC.

The chain carries TRBV7-2 and TRBJ1-5, with D perhaps matching TRBD1 (6 bases). The CDR3 contains 15 residues. Germline CDR1 reads SGHTA; CDR2 reads FQGNSA. Trimming removed 3 bases from V and 7 bases from J, with 16 bases in between. For the CDR3, the DNA is TGTGCCAGCAGCTTGGAGTCAGGGAGGGGGCAGCCCCAGCATTTT. Protein product: CASSLESGRGQPQHF.

V gene TRBV29-1 combines with J gene TRBJ2-2, with TRBD1 matching over 7 bases. This CDR3 is 14 amino acids long. From germline, CDR1 is SQVTM and CDR2 ANQGSEA. Trimming removed 1 base from V and 1 base from J; junction bases left unmatched: 0. The CDR3 region has the DNA TGCAGCGTTGAAGGGACAGGGAACACCGGGGAGCTGTTTTTT. Protein product: CSVEGTGNTGELFF.

This clonotype was seen ten or more times. The chain uses TRBV3-1 and TRBJ1-1; no clear D gene. CDR3 size: 15 residues. CDR1 and CDR2 from the germline V gene are LGHDT and YNNKEL (reference sequence). Trimming took 3 bases from V and 1 from J, leaving 12 bases between them. The CDR3 nucleotides are TGTGCCAGCAGCCAGAGGGTTGAAGGGAACACTGAAGCTTTCTTT. Protein product: CASSQRVEGNTEAFF.

The table lists this clonotype with many counts. V and J are TRBV21-1 and TRBJ2-7; the table's D call of TRBD2 was not tested on the DNA. TRBV21-1 represents a pseudogene. This CDR3 contains 13 residues. CDR3 loop: CASRDSSINEQYF. CDR3 nucleotide sequence: TGTGCCAGTCGGGACTCATCTATCAACGAGCAGTACTTC.

This clonotype was seen ten or more times. The chain recombines TRBV6-2 or TRBV6-3 with TRBJ1-1; tentative D call: TRBD1 (5 bases). The CDR3 is 14 residues long. The V and J ends lost 6 bases and 5 bases respectively, with 16 bases between them. Germline assignment: CDR1 MNHEY and CDR2 SVGEGT. The CDR3 DNA follows: TGTGCCAGCAGAATCCGGGGCAGGGAGACTGAAGCTTTCTTT. It is translated as CASRIRGRETEAFF.

This clonotype was detected many times. The rearrangement joins TRBV28 to TRBJ2-4, with 7 bases that match TRBD2. Per germline, CDR1 MDHEN and CDR2 SYDVKM. V trimming: 6 bases; J trimming: 6 bases; junction bases outside the gene matches: 2. The CDR3 has 12 residues. CDR3 amino acids: CASRPGGNIQYF. In DNA, the CDR3 is TGTGCCAGCAGGCCGGGGGGAAACATTCAGTACTTC.

The rearrangement uses TRBV9 and TRBJ1-6; D gene uncertain. The CDR3 length is 14 residues. Between the trimmed V and J ends, which lost 0 bases and 6 bases, there was a span of 7 bases. Looked up from germline, CDR1 is SGDLS and CDR2 is YYNGEE. The CDR3 nucleotides read TGTGCCAGCAGCGTAGGGATAGCTAATTCACCCCTCCACTTT. Translation gives CASSVGIANSPLHF.